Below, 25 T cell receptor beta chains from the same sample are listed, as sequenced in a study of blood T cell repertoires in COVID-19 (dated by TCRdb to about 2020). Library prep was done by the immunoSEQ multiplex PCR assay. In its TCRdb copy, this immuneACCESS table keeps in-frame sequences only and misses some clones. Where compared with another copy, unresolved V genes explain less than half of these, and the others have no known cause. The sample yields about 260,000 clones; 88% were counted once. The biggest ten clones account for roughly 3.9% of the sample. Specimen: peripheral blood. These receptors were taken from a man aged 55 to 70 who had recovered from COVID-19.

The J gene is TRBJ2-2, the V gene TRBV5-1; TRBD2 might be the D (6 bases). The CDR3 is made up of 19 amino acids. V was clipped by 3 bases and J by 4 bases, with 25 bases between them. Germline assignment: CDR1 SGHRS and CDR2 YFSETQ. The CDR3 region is CASSSHGSSLSVGTGELFF. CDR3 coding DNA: TGCGCCAGCAGCTCCCACGGGAGCAGCCTCTCAGTGGGCACCGGGGAGCTGTTTTTT.

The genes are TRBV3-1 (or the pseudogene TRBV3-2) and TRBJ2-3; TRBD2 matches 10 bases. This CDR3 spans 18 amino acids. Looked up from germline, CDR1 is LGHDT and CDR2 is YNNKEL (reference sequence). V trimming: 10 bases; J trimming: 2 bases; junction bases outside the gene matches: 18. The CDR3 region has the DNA TGTGCCACTAAGATGTGGAGCGGGGGGGGTTATGACACAGATACGCAGTATTTT. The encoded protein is CATKMWSGGGYDTDTQYF.

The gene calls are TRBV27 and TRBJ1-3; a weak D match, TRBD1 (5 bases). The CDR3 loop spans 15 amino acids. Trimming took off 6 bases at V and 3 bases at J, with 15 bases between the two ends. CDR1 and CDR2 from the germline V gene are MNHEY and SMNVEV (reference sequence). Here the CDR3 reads CASSSGRVYGNTIYF. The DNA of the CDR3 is TGTGCCAGCAGCTCCGGCAGGGTTTATGGAAACACCATATATTTT.

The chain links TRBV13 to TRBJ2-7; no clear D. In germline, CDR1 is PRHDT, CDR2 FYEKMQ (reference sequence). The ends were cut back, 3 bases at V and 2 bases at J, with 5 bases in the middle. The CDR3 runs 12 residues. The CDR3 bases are TGTGCCAGCAGCTTCTATGCCTACGAGCAGTACTTC. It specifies CASSFYAYEQYF. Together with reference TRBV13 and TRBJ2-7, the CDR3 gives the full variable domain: AAGVIQSPRHLIKEKRETATLKCYPIPRHDTVYWYQQGPGQDPQFLISFYEKMQSDKGSIPDRFSAQQFSDYHSELNMSSLELGDSALYFCASSFYAYEQYFGPGTRLTVT.

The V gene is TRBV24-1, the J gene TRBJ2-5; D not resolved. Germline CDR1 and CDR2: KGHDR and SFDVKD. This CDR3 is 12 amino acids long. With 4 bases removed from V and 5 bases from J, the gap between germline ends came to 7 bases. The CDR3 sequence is CATSETGETQYF. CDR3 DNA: TGTGCCACCAGTGAAACCGGGGAGACCCAGTACTTC.

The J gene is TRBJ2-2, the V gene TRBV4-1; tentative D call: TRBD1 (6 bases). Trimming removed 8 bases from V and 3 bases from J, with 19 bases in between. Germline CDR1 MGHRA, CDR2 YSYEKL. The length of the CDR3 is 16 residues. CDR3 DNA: TGCGCCAGCGCCCGAACAGGGTTTTTCGACACCGGGGAGCTGTTTTTT. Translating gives CASARTGFFDTGELFF.

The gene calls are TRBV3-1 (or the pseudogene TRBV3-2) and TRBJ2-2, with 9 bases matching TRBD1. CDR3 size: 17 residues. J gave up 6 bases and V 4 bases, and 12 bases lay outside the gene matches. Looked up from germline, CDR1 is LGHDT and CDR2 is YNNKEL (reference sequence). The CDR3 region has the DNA TGTGCCAGCAGCCGAACACAGGGGGCCCCCCCGGCCGGGGAGCTGTTTTTT. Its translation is CASSRTQGAPPAGELFF.

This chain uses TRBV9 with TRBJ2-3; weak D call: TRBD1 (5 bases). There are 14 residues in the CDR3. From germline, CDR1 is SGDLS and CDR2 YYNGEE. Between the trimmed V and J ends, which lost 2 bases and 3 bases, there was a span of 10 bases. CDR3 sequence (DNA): TGTGCCAGCAGCGTTGGGGCGGTTACAGATACGCAGTATTTT. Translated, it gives CASSVGAVTDTQYF.

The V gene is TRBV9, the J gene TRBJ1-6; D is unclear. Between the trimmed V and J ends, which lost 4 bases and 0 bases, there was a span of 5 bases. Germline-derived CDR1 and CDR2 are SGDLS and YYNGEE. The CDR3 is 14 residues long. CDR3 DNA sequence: TGTGCCAGCAGCCAAAACTCCTATAATTCACCCCTCCACTTT. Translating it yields CASSQNSYNSPLHF.

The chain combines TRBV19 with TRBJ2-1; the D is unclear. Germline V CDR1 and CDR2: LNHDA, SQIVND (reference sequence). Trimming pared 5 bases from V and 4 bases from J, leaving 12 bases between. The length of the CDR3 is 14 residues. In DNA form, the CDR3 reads TGTGCCAGTAGTCCCGGAACTACGTACAATGAGCAGTTCTTC. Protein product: CASSPGTTYNEQFF.

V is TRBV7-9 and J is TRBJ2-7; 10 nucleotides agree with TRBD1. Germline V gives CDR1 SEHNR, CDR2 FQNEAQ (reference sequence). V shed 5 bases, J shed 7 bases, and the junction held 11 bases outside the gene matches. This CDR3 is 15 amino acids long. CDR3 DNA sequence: TGTGCCAGCAGCCCGACCGGGACAGGGGATAAGGAGCAGTACTTC. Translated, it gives CASSPTGTGDKEQYF.

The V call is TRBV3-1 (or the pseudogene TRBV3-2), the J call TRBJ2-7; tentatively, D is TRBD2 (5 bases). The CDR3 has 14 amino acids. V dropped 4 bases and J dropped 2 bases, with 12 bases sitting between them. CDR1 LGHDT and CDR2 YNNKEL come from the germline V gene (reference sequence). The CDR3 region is CASSLLRGPYEQYF. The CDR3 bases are TGTGCCAGCAGCCTCCTTCGCGGGCCCTACGAGCAGTACTTC.

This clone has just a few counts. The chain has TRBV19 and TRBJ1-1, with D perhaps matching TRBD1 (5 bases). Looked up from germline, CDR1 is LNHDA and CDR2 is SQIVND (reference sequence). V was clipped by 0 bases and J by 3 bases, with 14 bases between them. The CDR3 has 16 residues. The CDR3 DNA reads TGTGCCAGTAGTATAGATCCGGGTAGCAGGGACACTGAAGCTTTCTTT. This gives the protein CASSIDPGSRDTEAFF. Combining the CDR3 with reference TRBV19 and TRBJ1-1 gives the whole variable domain DGGITQSPKYLFRKEGQNVTLSCEQNLNHDAMYWYRQDPGQGLRLIYYSQIVNDFQKGDIAEGYSVSREKKESFPLTVTSAQKNPTAFYLCASSIDPGSRDTEAFFGQGTRLTVV.

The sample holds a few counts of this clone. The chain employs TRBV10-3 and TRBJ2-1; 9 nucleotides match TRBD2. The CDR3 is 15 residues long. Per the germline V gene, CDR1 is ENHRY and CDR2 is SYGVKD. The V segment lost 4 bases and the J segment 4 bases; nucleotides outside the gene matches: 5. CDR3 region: CAISGTAGGYNEQFF. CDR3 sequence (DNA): TGTGCCATCAGTGGGACTGCGGGGGGGTACAATGAGCAGTTCTTC.

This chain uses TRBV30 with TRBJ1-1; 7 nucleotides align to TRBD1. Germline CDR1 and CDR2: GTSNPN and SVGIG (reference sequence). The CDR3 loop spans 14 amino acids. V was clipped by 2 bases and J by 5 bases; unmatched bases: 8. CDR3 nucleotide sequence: TGTGCCTGGAGTCAGGAGACAGGGAGAACTGAAGCTTTCTTT. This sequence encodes CAWSQETGRTEAFF.

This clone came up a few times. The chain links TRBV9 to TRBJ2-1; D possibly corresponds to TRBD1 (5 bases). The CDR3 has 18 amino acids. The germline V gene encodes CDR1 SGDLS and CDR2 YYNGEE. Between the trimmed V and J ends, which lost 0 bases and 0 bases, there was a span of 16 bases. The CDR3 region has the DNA TGTGCCAGCAGCGTAGAAAGGACACCCATTCGCTCCTACAATGAGCAGTTCTTC. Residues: CASSVERTPIRSYNEQFF. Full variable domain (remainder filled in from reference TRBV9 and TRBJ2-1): DSGVTQTPKHLITATGQRVTLRCSPRSGDLSVYWYQQSLDQGLQFLIQYYNGEERAKGNILERFSAQQFPDLHSELNLSSLELGDSALYFCASSVERTPIRSYNEQFFGPGTRLTVL.

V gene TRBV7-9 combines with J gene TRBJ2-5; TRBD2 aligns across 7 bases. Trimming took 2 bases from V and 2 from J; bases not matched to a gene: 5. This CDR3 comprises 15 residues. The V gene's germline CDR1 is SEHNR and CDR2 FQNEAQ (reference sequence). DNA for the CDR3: TGTGCCAGCAGCTTACGCGGGACTATTCAAGAGACCCAGTACTTC. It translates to CASSLRGTIQETQYF.

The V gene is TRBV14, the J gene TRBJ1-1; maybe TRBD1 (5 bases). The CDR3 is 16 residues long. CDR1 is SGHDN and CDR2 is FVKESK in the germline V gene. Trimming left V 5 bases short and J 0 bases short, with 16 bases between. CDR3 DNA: TGTGCCAGCAGCGTGAGAAAGGGGAACATGAACACTGAAGCTTTCTTT. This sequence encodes CASSVRKGNMNTEAFF.

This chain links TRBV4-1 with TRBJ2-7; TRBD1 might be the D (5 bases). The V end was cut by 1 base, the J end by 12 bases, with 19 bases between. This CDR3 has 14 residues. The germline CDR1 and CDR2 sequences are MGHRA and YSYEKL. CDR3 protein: CASSQGQGQPERYF. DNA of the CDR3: TGCGCCAGCAGCCAAGGCCAGGGCCAACCCGAGAGGTACTTC.

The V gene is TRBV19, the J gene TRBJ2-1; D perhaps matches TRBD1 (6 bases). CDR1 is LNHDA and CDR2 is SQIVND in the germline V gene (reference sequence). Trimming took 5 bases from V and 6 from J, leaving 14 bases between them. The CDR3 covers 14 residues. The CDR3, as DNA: TGTGCCAGTAGTGTTCAGAAACAGGGCAATGAGCAGTTCTTC. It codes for CASSVQKQGNEQFF.

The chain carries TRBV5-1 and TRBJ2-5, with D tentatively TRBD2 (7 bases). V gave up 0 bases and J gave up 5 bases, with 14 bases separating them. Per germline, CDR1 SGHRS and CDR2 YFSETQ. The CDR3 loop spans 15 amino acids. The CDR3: CASSLGSGGTETQYF. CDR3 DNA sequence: TGCGCCAGCAGCTTGGGTTCGGGGGGCACGGAGACCCAGTACTTC. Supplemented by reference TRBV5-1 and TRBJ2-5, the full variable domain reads KAGVTQTPRYLIKTRGQQVTLSCSPISGHRSVSWYQQTPGQGLQFLFEYFSETQRNKGNFPGRFSGRQFSNSRSEMNVSTLELGDSALYLCASSLGSGGTETQYFGPGTRLLVL.

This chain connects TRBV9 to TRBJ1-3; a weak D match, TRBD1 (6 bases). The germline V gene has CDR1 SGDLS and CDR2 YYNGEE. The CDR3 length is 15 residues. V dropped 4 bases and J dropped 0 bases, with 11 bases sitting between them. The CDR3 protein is CASSTGQNSGNTIYF. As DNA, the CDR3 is TGTGCCAGCAGCACTGGACAGAACTCTGGAAACACCATATATTTT.

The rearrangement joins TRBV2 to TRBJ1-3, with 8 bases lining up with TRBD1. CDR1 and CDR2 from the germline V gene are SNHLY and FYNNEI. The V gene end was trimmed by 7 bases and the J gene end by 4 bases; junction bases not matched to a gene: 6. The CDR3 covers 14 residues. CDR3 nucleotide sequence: TGTGCCAGCACGGACAGGGTGGGGGGAAACACCATATATTTT. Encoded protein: CASTDRVGGNTIYF.

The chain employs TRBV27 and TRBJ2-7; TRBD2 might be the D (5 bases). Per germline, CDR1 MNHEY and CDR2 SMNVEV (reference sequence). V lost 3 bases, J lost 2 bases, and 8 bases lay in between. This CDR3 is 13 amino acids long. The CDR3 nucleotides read TGTGCCAGCAGTTTTACCGGGGCCTACGAGCAGTACTTC. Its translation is CASSFTGAYEQYF.

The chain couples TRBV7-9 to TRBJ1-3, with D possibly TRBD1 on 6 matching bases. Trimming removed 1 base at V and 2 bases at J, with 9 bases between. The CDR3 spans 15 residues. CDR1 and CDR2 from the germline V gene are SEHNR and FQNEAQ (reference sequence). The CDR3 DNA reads TGTGCCAGCAGCTTAGGGACAGAGACTGGAAACACCATATATTTT. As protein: CASSLGTETGNTIYF.